This TCR beta chain emerged from a study of shared clonotypes between healthy human individuals. Only in-frame clones appear in the TCRdb table, and some are missing; sequencing was by immunoSEQ multiplex PCR. The table has over 2 million clones, roughly 96% seen once. Per germline, CDR1 SGDLS and CDR2 YYNGEE. The J segment lost 1 base and the V segment lost 3 bases, leaving 3 bases of the junction unmatched. This CDR3 is 14 amino acids long. Material: naive CD4+ T cells sorted from blood. Subset: CD45RA+ positively selected. The chain employs TRBV9 and TRBJ2-5; 7 positions agree with TRBD1. The TCR originated in a man aged 18 to 30 in good health. CDR3 loop: CASSARDSQETQYF. The CDR3 bases are TGTGCCAGCAGCGCCCGGGACAGCCAAGAGACCCAGTACTTC.